This T cell receptor (beta chain) was sequenced for a study of T cells expressing NK-cell markers. Study-wide background: Repertoire data for TCR beta were derived from sorted T cells (CD3+CD56+NKG2C+, CD3+CD56+NKG2C- and CD3+CD56-NKG2C+). One of eight sequenced donors was HCMV-seronegative; the other seven were seropositive.

Study-wide results and caveats: Evidence did not settle whether expanded NKG2C+ T cell clones targeted HCMV.

5'RACE template switching with UMIs generated TCR beta cDNA. TCRdb reprocessed the 5' RACE reads, with one entry per CDR3 protein and no DNA. The sample totals over 200,000 distinct CDR3 sequences. About this clonotype itself: The antigen remains undetermined.

This TCR was recovered from a man aged 18 to 35 in good health. Sequencing input: blood T cells: a sorted CD56 or NKG2C T cell subset, CD4+ or CD8+ T cells, or bulk PBMC T cells (not recorded which).

The CDR3 sequence: CASSLVGDVETQYF. J is TRBJ2-5 and V is TRBV5-1; TCRdb outputs TRBD1, but without DNA this stays unchecked. Germline V lookup: CDR1 SGHRS, CDR2 YFSETQ. The CDR3 totals 14 residues.